This T cell receptor beta chain was profiled in a study of T-cell reconstitution after alpha-beta-depleted transplantation in children. Points on this clonotype: The germline gene is not matched at one end of the junction; a read error may be the cause.

The authors prepared the TCRbeta library with unique molecular identifiers. TCRdb used MiXCR to reprocess the PCR reads, holding one entry per CDR3 protein. This sample has approximately 500,000 distinct CDR3 sequences, with more than 20% found just once. Germline-derived CDR1 and CDR2 are MNHEY and SVGEGT. CDR3 size: 15 residues. The sequence was collected from a boy under two years old with Wiskott-Aldrich syndrome, due to receive a stem cell transplant. The chain carries TRBV6-2 or TRBV6-3 and TRBJ1-5; TRBD1 matches 7 bases. The sample here was PBMCs, taken before TCRalphabeta/CD19-depleted stem cell transplant. The CDR3, as DNA: TGTGTCAGCAGTACGGGGGACAGCATAAATCAGCCCCAGCATTTT. Protein sequence: CVSSTGDSINQPQHF.